This is a list of T cell receptor beta chains from one sample in a study of chronic HIV infection and antiretroviral therapy. TCRdb redid the calling of the 5' RACE reads with MiXCR, one entry per CDR3 protein. The data show about 38,000 distinct CDR3 sequences, with roughly 7.6% seen just once and approximately 2.6% held by the top ten. Material for sequencing was peripheral blood. The receptors come from an adult who had HIV and had not received antiretroviral therapy, or was an uninfected healthy control (not recorded which). Both conserved end residues are part of each CDR3. D genes are given only for firm matches. For some rows the clone size is stated as once, few or many, or as a class when expanded; others skip it.

j_call clone_size v_call d_call cdr3_aa cdr3_nt
TRBJ2-1 many TRBV28 TRBD2 CASRGAGGYGEQFF TGTGCCAGCAGGGGAGCGGGAGGGTATGGTGAGCAGTTCTTC
TRBJ2-3 many TRBV4-1 TRBD2 CASSQFGLATDTQYF TGCGCCAGCAGCCAGTTTGGACTAGCAACAGATACGCAGTATTTT
TRBJ2-3 many TRBV6-2/TRBV6-3 . CASIGGYRSDTQYF TGTGCCAGCATCGGGGGTTACAGGTCAGATACGCAGTATTTT
TRBJ1-2 medium-sized TRBV4-3 . CASSQEPPGGDGYTF TGCGCCAGCAGCCAAGAACCCCCGGGGGGCGATGGCTACACCTTC
TRBJ2-1 . TRBV28 . CASSPRPDLREFF TGTGCCAGCAGCCCCAGACCCGACCTTCGTGAGTTCTTC
TRBJ2-1 many TRBV20-1 TRBD2 CSARDNSLAGRYNEQFF TGCAGTGCTAGAGATAATTCGCTAGCGGGTCGCTACAATGAGCAGTTCTTC
TRBJ2-3 medium-sized TRBV6-4 TRBD1 CASSDSRGHTDTQYF TGTGCCAGCAGTGACTCGAGGGGGCACACAGATACGCAGTATTTT
TRBJ2-7 many TRBV28 TRBD1 CASSPLPGQGLYEQYF TGTGCCAGCAGTCCCCTCCCGGGACAGGGGTTATACGAGCAGTACTTC
TRBJ1-2 few TRBV28 TRBD1 CASSYVLRTGLYGYTF TGTGCCAGCAGTTACGTCCTTAGGACAGGGCTCTATGGCTACACCTTC
TRBJ2-1 . TRBV10-3 TRBD2 CAISDEGGERQFF TGTGCCATCAGTGACGAGGGAGGGGAACGGCAGTTCTTC
TRBJ2-7 few TRBV5-1 TRBD1 CASSSGQGALPEQYF TGCGCCAGCAGCTCGGGACAGGGGGCGCTTCCCGAGCAGTACTTC
TRBJ2-5 many TRBV28 . CASSPSETQYF TGTGCCAGCAGTCCGAGCGAGACCCAGTACTTC
TRBJ1-4 many TRBV2 TRBD1 CALSGWTGNEKLFF TGTGCCCTCTCCGGGTGGACAGGGAATGAAAAACTGTTTTTT
TRBJ2-5 many TRBV28 . CASSLIQETQYF TGTGCCAGCAGTTTAATTCAAGAGACCCAGTACTTC
TRBJ2-2 many TRBV29-1 . CSVEVGLNTGELFF TGCAGCGTTGAGGTCGGACTGAACACCGGGGAGCTGTTTTTT
TRBJ2-3 medium-sized TRBV28 TRBD2 CASSLWLLAGTDTQYF TGTGCCAGCAGTTTATGGTTACTAGCGGGCACAGATACGCAGTATTTT
TRBJ1-2 few TRBV20-1 . CSAHRAEGYTF TGCAGTGCTCACAGGGCCGAGGGCTACACCTTC
TRBJ2-1 . TRBV29-1 . CSVELDSSYNEQFF TGCAGCGTTGAATTGGACAGCTCCTACAATGAGCAGTTCTTC
TRBJ1-2 . TRBV28 . CASTTLPVNYGYTF TGTGCCAGCACTACACTCCCCGTTAACTATGGCTACACCTTC
TRBJ2-1 few TRBV23-1 . CASSQNRVGGNEQFF TGCGCCAGCAGTCAAAATCGGGTGGGAGGCAATGAGCAGTTCTTC
TRBJ2-5 . TRBV20-1 TRBD1 CSASGTGKGETQYF TGCAGTGCTAGCGGGACAGGGAAAGGAGAGACCCAGTACTTC
TRBJ1-1 many TRBV5-1 TRBD1 CASSFGTVNTEAFF TGCGCCAGCAGCTTTGGGACAGTGAACACTGAAGCTTTCTTT
TRBJ1-3 few TRBV29-1 . CSVPEGNTIYF TGCAGCGTTCCCGAGGGAAACACCATATATTTT
TRBJ1-1 few TRBV28 . CASSFGQGRVNTEAFF TGTGCCAGCAGTTTTGGTCAGGGGAGAGTGAACACTGAAGCTTTCTTT
TRBJ2-5 many TRBV11-1 . CASSSTGETQYF TGTGCCAGCAGCTCCACAGGCGAGACCCAGTACTTC
TRBJ2-7 few TRBV20-1 TRBD1 CSARVVNRGLSYEQYF TGCAGTGCTAGAGTTGTTAACAGGGGGCTATCCTACGAGCAGTACTTC
TRBJ2-7 many TRBV20-1 . CSAPGQSSYEQYF TGCAGTGCCCCCGGACAGAGCTCCTACGAGCAGTACTTC
TRBJ1-5 many TRBV28 . CASSSGLGLSQPQHF TGTGCCAGCAGTTCAGGTCTCGGACTAAGTCAGCCCCAGCATTTT
TRBJ1-2 few TRBV9 TRBD1 CASSAWDRDHGYTF TGTGCCAGCAGCGCGTGGGACAGGGACCATGGCTACACCTTC
TRBJ1-5 many TRBV20-1 . CSAWGGVQPQHF TGCAGTGCTTGGGGGGGGGTTCAGCCCCAGCATTTT
TRBJ2-6 . TRBV20-1 . CSARGAGSGANVLTF TGCAGTGCTAGAGGCGCCGGCTCTGGGGCCAACGTCCTGACTTTC
TRBJ1-5 . TRBV28 . CAARTSNQPQHF TGTGCAGCCCGTACAAGCAATCAGCCCCAGCATTTT
TRBJ2-3 many TRBV18 TRBD2 CASSPPWGSLAPTDTQYF TGTGCCAGCTCACCACCTTGGGGTTCACTAGCGCCAACAGATACGCAGTATTTT
TRBJ2-1 few TRBV27 . CASSLWAQNNEQFF TGTGCCAGCAGTTTATGGGCCCAGAACAATGAGCAGTTCTTC
TRBJ1-4 . TRBV7-2 . CASSSYTEKLFF TGTGCCAGCAGCTCGTACACTGAAAAACTGTTTTTT
TRBJ2-3 few TRBV25-1 TRBD2 CASSDPGRLAGGRGTDTQYF TGTGCCAGCAGTGACCCAGGGAGACTAGCGGGAGGTAGAGGCACAGATACGCAGTATTTT
TRBJ1-1 . TRBV10-3 TRBD1 CAISGTGNTETFF TGTGCCATCTCCGGGACAGGGAACACTGAAACTTTCTTT
TRBJ2-7 many TRBV2 . CASTYRAAAGEQYF TGTGCCAGCACCTACCGGGCAGCGGCTGGCGAGCAGTACTTC
TRBJ2-6 . TRBV6-6 TRBD1 CASSYRGTGASGANVLTF TGTGCCAGCAGTTACAGGGGGACAGGGGCCTCTGGGGCCAACGTCCTGACTTTC
TRBJ1-4 many TRBV21-1 . CASSKQGYREKLFF TGTGCCAGCAGCAAACAGGGGTATAGGGAAAAACTGTTTTTT
TRBJ1-4 . TRBV5-1 TRBD1 CASAPQGADEKLFF TGCGCCAGCGCTCCACAGGGGGCGGACGAAAAACTGTTTTTT
TRBJ2-3 . TRBV15 . CATSREAGGTDTQYF TGTGCCACCAGCAGAGAAGCAGGGGGCACAGATACGCAGTATTTT
TRBJ2-3 many TRBV7-2 . CASSHSRSPDTQYF TGTGCCAGCAGTCATTCAAGGTCCCCAGATACGCAGTATTTT
TRBJ1-1 many TRBV29-1 . CSVEGDKLEAFF TGCAGCGTTGAAGGGGACAAACTTGAAGCTTTCTTT
TRBJ2-1 many TRBV6-2/TRBV6-3 TRBD1 CASSPRGLSYNEQFF TGTGCCAGCAGTCCGAGGGGGCTTTCCTACAATGAGCAGTTCTTC
TRBJ2-3 many TRBV6-1 TRBD2 CASSESSGRSDTQYF TGTGCCAGCAGTGAATCTAGCGGGAGATCAGATACGCAGTATTTT
TRBJ2-1 . TRBV15 . CATSRDSRFNEQFF TGTGCCACCAGCAGAGATAGTCGCTTTAATGAGCAGTTCTTC
TRBJ2-5 . TRBV28 . CASSLGSLGRETQYF TGTGCCAGCAGTTTAGGGTCGCTGGGGCGAGAGACCCAGTACTTC
TRBJ1-3 few TRBV10-3 . CAIRRDSGNTIYF TGTGCCATCAGGAGGGATTCTGGAAACACCATATATTTT
TRBJ1-2 . TRBV28 . CASSPDSYGYTF TGTGCCAGCAGTCCCGACAGCTATGGCTACACCTTC
TRBJ1-5 few TRBV2 . CASSGWDRQPQHF TGTGCCAGCAGTGGGTGGGACCGGCAGCCCCAGCATTTT
TRBJ2-7 many TRBV3-1 TRBD2 CASSQAGAGGSEQYF TGTGCCAGCAGCCAGGCAGGAGCGGGAGGCTCCGAGCAGTACTTC
TRBJ2-2 many TRBV29-1 . CSVDRAGELFF TGCAGCGTTGATAGGGCCGGGGAGCTGTTTTTT
TRBJ2-1 few TRBV2 TRBD2 CASSRTSGRNEQFF TGTGCCAGCAGTCGGACTAGCGGGAGAAATGAGCAGTTCTTC
TRBJ2-3 . TRBV28 . CASRPRQGRDTQYF TGTGCCAGCAGACCCCGCCAGGGTAGAGATACGCAGTATTTT
TRBJ2-4 many TRBV20-1 TRBD2 CSGLAVAKNIQYF TGCAGTGGACTAGCGGTTGCCAAAAACATTCAGTACTTC